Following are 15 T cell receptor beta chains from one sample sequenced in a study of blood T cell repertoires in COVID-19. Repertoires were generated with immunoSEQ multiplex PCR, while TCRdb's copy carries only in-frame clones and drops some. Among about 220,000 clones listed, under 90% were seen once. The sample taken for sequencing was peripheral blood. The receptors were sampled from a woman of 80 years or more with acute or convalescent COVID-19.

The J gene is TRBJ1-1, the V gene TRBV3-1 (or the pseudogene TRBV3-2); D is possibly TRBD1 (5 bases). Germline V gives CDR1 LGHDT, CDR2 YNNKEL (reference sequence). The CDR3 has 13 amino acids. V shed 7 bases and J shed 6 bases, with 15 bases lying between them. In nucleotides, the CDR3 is TGTGCCAGCAATGGAGGGGCTCGGGCTGAAGCTTTCTTT. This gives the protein CASNGGARAEAFF.

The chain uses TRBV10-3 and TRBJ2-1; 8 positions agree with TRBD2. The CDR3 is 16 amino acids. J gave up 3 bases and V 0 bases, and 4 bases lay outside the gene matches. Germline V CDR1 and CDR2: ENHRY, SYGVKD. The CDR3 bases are TGTGCCATCAGTGAGTCGGGCCGGGGGGGCTACAATGAGCAGTTCTTC. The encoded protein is CAISESGRGGYNEQFF.

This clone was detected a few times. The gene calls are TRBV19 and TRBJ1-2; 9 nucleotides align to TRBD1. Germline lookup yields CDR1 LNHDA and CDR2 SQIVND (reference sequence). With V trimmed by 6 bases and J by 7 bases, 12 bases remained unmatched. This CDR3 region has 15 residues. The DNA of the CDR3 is TGTGCCAGTAGAACGGGACAGGGTTTAGGTGTTGGCTACACCTTC. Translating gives CASRTGQGLGVGYTF.

The CDR3 spells CASSLIMTSYEQYF. The CDR3 region has the DNA TGTGCCAGCAGCCTGATTATGACTTCCTACGAGCAGTACTTC. This chain connects TRBV6-5 to TRBJ2-7, with D hard to call. V was clipped by 6 bases and J by 1 base, with 13 bases between them. The CDR3 sequence is 14 residues long. CDR1 is MNHEY, CDR2 SVGAGI, per germline.

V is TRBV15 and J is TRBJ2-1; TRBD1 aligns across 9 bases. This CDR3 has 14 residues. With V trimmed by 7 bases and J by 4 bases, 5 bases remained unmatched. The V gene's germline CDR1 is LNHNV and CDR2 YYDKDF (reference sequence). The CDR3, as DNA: TGTGCCACCACAAGACAGGGGGTTTACAATGAGCAGTTCTTC. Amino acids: CATTRQGVYNEQFF.

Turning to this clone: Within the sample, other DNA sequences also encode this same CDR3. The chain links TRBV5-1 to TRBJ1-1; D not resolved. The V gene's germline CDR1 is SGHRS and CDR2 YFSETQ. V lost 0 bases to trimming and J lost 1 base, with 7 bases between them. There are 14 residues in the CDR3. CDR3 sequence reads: CASSLVSWNTEAFF. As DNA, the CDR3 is TGCGCCAGCAGCTTGGTATCTTGGAACACTGAAGCTTTCTTT.

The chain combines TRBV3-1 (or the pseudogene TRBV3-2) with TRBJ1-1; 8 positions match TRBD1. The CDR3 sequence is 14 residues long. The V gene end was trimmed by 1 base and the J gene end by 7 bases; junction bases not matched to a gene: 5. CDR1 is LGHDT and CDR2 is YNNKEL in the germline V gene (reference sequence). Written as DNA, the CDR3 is TGTGCCAGCAGCCAAGGAAGTGACAGGGGTGAAGCTTTCTTT. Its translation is CASSQGSDRGEAFF.

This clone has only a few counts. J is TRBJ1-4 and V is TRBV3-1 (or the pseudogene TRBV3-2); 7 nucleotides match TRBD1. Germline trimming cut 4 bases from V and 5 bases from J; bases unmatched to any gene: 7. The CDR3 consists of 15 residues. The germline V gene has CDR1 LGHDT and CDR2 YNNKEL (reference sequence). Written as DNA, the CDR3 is TGTGCCAGCAGCCTGCGGACAGGCGAGAATGAAAAACTGTTTTTT. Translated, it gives CASSLRTGENEKLFF.

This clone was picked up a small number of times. DNA of the CDR3: TGTGCCAGCAGCTTACGTCAGGCTATGAACACTGAAGCTTTCTTT. It codes for CASSLRQAMNTEAFF. The chain has TRBV7-8 and TRBJ1-1, with D hard to call. The CDR3 consists of 15 residues. CDR1 SGHVS and CDR2 FQNEAQ come from the germline V gene. V was pared by 2 bases and J by 0 bases, with 10 bases between.

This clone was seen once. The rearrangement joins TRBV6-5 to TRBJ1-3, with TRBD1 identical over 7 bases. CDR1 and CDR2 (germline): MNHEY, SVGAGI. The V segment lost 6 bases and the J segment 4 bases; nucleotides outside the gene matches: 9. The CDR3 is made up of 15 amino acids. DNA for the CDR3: TGTGCCAGCAGCCGACCCGGGACAGAAGGAAACACCATATATTTT. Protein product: CASSRPGTEGNTIYF.

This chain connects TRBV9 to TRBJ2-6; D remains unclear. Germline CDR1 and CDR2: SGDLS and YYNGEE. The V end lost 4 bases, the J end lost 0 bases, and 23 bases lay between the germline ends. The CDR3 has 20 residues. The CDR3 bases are TGTGCCAGCAGCCCGCGAGAAGGCCAGGCGCTCCACTCTGGGGCCAACGTCCTGACTTTC. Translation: CASSPREGQALHSGANVLTF.

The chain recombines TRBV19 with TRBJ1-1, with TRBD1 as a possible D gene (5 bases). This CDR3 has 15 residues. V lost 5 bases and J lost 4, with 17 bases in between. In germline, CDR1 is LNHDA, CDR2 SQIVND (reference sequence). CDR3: CASSPAAGGGTEAFF. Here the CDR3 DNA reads TGTGCCAGTAGTCCCGCCGCGGGGGGAGGCACTGAAGCTTTCTTT.

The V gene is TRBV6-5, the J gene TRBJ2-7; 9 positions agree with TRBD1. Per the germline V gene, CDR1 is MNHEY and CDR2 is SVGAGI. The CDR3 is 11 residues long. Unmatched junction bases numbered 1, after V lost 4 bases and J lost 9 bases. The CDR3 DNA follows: TGTGCCAGCAGTTGGGGACAGGGGCAGTACTTC. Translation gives CASSWGQGQYF.

The CDR3 DNA sequence: TGTGCCAGCAGCTTAGGTCTTGCGGCTGAAAAACTGTTTTTT. Its protein product is CASSLGLAAEKLFF. V is TRBV11-2 and J is TRBJ1-4; D is unresolved. This CDR3 is built from 14 residues. The germline V and J ends were trimmed by 1 base and 7 bases, with 10 bases remaining between them. The germline V gene has CDR1 SGHAT and CDR2 FQNNGV.

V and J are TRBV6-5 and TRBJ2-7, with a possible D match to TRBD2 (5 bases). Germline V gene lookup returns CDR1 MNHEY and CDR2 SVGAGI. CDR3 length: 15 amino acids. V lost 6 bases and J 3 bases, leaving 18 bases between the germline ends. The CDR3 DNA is TGTGCCAGCAGCCGGGCCCCGGGGTCGGGCTACGAGCAGTACTTC. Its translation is CASSRAPGSGYEQYF.